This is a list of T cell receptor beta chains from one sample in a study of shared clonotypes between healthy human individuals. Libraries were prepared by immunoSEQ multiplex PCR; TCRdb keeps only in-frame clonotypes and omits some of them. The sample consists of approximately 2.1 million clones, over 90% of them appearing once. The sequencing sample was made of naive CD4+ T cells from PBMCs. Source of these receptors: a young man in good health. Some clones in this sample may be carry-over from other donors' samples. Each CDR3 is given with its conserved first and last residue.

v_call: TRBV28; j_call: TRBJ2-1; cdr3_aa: CASVTSGRYNEQFF
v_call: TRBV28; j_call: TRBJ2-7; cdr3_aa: CASSLAGGEQYF
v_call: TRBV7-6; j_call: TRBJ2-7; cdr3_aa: CASSQLGTEQYF
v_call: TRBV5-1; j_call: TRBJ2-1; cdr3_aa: CASSLGQYNEQFF
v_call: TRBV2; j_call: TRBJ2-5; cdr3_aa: CASTSQGREETQYF
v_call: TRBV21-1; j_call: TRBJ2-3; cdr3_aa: CASKRLRRITDTQYF
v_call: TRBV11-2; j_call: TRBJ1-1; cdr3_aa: CASSHQGNTEAFF
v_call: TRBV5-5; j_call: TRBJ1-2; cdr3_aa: CASSTGTGFFYGYTF
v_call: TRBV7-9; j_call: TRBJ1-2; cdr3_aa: CASSFDRGGYTF
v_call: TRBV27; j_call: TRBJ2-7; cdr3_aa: CASTPSYFYEQYF
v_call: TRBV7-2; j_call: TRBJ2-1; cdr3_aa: CASSLGLAGVEQFF
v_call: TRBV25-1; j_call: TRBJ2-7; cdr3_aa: CASSVLAGPIDLYEQYF
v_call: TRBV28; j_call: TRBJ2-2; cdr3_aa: CASSKQRKNTGELFF
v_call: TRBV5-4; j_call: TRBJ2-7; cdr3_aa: CASSFDRGGYYEQYF
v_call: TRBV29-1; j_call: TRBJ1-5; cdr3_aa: CSVAGSNQPQHF
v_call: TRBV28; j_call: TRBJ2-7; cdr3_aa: CASSSPSRYYEQYF
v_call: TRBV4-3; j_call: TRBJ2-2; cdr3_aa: CASSQDRGGRGVESGELFF
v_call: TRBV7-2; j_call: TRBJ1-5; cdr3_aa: CASSLARGHQPQHF
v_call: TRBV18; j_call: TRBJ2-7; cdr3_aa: CASSPPGGTTYEQYF
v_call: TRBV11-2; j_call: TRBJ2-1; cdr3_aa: CASSQGTRYNEQFF